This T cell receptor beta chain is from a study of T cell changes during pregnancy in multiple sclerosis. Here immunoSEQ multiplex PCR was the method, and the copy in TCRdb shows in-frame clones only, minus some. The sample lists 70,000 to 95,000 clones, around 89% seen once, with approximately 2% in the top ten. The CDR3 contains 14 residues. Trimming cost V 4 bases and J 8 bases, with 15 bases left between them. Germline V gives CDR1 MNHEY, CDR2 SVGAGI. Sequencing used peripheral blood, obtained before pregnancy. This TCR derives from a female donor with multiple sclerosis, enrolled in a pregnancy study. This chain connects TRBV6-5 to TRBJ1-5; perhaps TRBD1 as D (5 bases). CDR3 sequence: CASSSFGHSEPQHF. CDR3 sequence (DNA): TGTGCCAGCAGTTCCTTCGGACACTCCGAGCCCCAGCATTTT.